These 10 T cell receptor beta chains were all obtained from the same sample, sequenced in a study of control samples from healthy donors and cancer patients. Sequencing was performed with immunoSEQ multiplex PCR; in TCRdb, only in-frame clones are kept and a portion is missing. This sample has about 150,000 clones, with more than 85% found just once. What was sequenced was blood. The receptor source for this set is a middle-aged man in good health.

The V gene is TRBV10-3, the J gene TRBJ1-1, with 9 bases matching TRBD1. The CDR3 is 14 amino acids. Per the germline V gene, CDR1 is ENHRY and CDR2 is SYGVKD. The ends lost 7 bases at V and 3 bases at J; junction bases unmatched: 6. In DNA form, the CDR3 reads TGTGCCATCAAAGACAGGGGGGGCGACACTGAAGCTTTCTTT. It yields the protein CAIKDRGGDTEAFF.

The V call is TRBV6-1, the J call TRBJ2-3; no reliable D call. This CDR3 has 14 residues. Trimming took 1 base from V and 0 from J, leaving 5 bases between them. CDR1 is MNHNS and CDR2 is SASEGT in the germline V gene. The CDR3 reads CASSEGVSTDTQYF. The CDR3 DNA follows: TGTGCCAGCAGTGAAGGGGTTAGCACAGATACGCAGTATTTT.

The rearrangement joins TRBV7-9 to TRBJ2-7, with D perhaps TRBD2 (5 bases). This CDR3 spans 16 amino acids. V was cut by 4 bases and J by 1 base, with 17 bases left in between. Germline V gives CDR1 SEHNR, CDR2 FQNEAQ (reference sequence). As DNA, the CDR3 is TGTGCCAGCAGCTCGTTCATCGGGGAATCATCCTACGAGCAGTACTTC. Its protein product is CASSSFIGESSYEQYF. Looking up the rest from reference TRBV7-9 and TRBJ2-7 gives the full variable domain: DTGVSQNPRHKITKRGQNVTFRCDPISEHNRLYWYRQTLGQGPEFLTYFQNEAQLEKSRLLSDRFSAERPKGSFSTLEIQRTEQGDSAMYLCASSSFIGESSYEQYFGPGTRLTVT.

The V and J genes are TRBV29-1 and TRBJ2-7; no firm D call. Between the trimmed V and J ends, which lost 6 bases and 4 bases, there was a span of 10 bases. The CDR3 totals 11 residues. Germline CDR1 and CDR2: SQVTM and ANQGSEA. The CDR3: CSVRVGYEQYF. CDR3 nucleotide sequence: TGCAGCGTCCGAGTCGGTTACGAGCAGTACTTC.

This clone was observed a handful of times. The V call is TRBV11-2, the J call TRBJ2-5, with D unresolved. The CDR3 loop spans 11 amino acids. V lost 5 bases and J 1 base, leaving 2 bases between the germline ends. Germline V gives CDR1 SGHAT, CDR2 FQNNGV. The CDR3, as DNA: TGTGCCAGCAGCCCCCAAGAGACCCAGTACTTC. Translation: CASSPQETQYF. The full variable domain, rest sourced from reference TRBV11-2 and TRBJ2-5, is EAGVAQSPRYKIIEKRQSVAFWCNPISGHATLYWYQQILGQGPKLLIQFQNNGVVDDSQLPKDRFSAERLKGVDSTLKIQPAKLEDSAVYLCASSPQETQYFGPGTRLLVL.

The chain recombines TRBV6-5 with TRBJ1-2; the match to TRBD1 covers 7 bases. The V gene end was trimmed by 5 bases and the J gene end by 8 bases; junction bases not matched to a gene: 5. This CDR3 spans 12 amino acids. From germline, CDR1 is MNHEY and CDR2 SVGAGI. The CDR3 protein is CASSRQGHGYTF. The CDR3 DNA reads as TGTGCCAGCAGTCGACAGGGTCACGGCTACACCTTC.

V gene TRBV19 combines with J gene TRBJ1-5, with 8 bases identical to TRBD1. The CDR3 is 15 amino acids. Germline assignment: CDR1 LNHDA and CDR2 SQIVND (reference sequence). With 5 bases clipped from V and 1 base from J, the junction kept 4 bases outside the gene matches. CDR3 in amino acids: CASSWTGNSNQPQHF. The DNA of the CDR3 is TGTGCCAGTAGTTGGACAGGGAACAGCAATCAGCCCCAGCATTTT.

In DNA, the CDR3 is TGTGCCAGCAGACAGGCCGAAAATCAGCCCCAGCATTTT. Translated: CASRQAENQPQHF. The chain joins TRBV25-1 to TRBJ1-5; the D gene is possibly TRBD1 (5 bases). This CDR3 is built from 13 residues. V lost 6 bases to trimming and J lost 4 bases, with 10 bases between them. Germline assignment: CDR1 MGHDK and CDR2 SYGVNS.

The gene calls are TRBV7-9 and TRBJ1-2, with D possibly TRBD1 on 5 matching bases. The CDR3 extends over 14 amino acids. Looked up from germline, CDR1 is SEHNR and CDR2 is FQNEAQ (reference sequence). Trimming removed 7 bases from V and 0 bases from J, with 12 bases in between. The DNA for the CDR3 is TGTGCCAGCATCGCGGGGGGTTCTAACTATGGCTACACCTTC. Translated, it gives CASIAGGSNYGYTF.

The chain links TRBV5-1 to TRBJ1-2; 9 bases fit TRBD1. This CDR3 is built from 15 residues. The junction had 2 bases not matched to a gene; V was cut back by 0 bases and J by 2 bases. CDR1 is SGHRS and CDR2 is YFSETQ in the germline V gene. In nucleotides, the CDR3 is TGCGCCAGCAGCTTGGCCGGGACAGGGAACTATGGCTACACCTTC. The encoded protein is CASSLAGTGNYGYTF. Full variable domain (remainder filled in from reference TRBV5-1 and TRBJ1-2): KAGVTQTPRYLIKTRGQQVTLSCSPISGHRSVSWYQQTPGQGLQFLFEYFSETQRNKGNFPGRFSGRQFSNSRSEMNVSTLELGDSALYLCASSLAGTGNYGYTFGSGTRLTVV.